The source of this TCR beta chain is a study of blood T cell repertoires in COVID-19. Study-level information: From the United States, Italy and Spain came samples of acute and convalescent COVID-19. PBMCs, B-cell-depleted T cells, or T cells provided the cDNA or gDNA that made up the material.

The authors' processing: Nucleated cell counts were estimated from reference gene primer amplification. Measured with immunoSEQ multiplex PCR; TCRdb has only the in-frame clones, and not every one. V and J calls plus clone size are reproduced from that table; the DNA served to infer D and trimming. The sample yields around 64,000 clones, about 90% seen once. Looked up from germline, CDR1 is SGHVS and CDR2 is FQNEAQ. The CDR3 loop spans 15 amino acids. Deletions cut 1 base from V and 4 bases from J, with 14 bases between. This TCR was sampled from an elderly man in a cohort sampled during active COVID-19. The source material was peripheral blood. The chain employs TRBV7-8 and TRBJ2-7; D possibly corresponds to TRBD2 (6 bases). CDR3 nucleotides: TGTGCCAGCAGCTTAGTGGAGGGTTTTCCTTACGAGCAGTACTTC. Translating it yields CASSLVEGFPYEQYF.